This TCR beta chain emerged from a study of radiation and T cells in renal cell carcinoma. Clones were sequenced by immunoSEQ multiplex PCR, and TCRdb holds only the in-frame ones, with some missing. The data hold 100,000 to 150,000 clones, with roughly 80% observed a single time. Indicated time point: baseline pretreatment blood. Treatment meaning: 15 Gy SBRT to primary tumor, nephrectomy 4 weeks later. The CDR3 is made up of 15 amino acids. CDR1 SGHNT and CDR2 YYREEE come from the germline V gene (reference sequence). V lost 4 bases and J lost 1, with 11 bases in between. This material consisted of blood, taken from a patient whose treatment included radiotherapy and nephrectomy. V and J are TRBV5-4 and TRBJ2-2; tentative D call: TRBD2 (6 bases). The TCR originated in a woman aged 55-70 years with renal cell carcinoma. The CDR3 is CASSRGTGNTGELFF. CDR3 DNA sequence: TGTGCCAGCAGCCGCGGGACGGGGAACACCGGGGAGCTGTTTTTT. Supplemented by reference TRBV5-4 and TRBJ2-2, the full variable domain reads ETGVTQSPTHLIKTRGQQVTLRCSSQSGHNTVSWYQQALGQGPQFIFQYYREEENGRGNFPPRFSGLQFPNYSSELNVNALELDDSALYLCASSRGTGNTGELFFGEGSRLTVL.